Listed here is a single T cell receptor beta chain. Clones were read by immunoSEQ multiplex PCR, and TCRdb kept only the in-frame ones, dropping some. The table has some 84,000 clones, roughly 90% seen once. The CDR3 extends over 13 amino acids. Germline assignment: CDR1 SGHRS and CDR2 YFSETQ. The V gene lost 0 bases and the J gene lost 6 bases, with 10 bases spanning the gap. These data come from a study of PD-L1 blockade in urothelial cancer. Study overall: Patients' atezolizumab regimen, 1,200 mg intravenously every 3 weeks, began in the mid-2010s. Blood was evaluated 3 weeks (second dose) and 6 weeks after therapy began.

Sequenced here: PBMCs, sampled around atezolizumab (anti-PD-L1) treatment. This TCR came from a woman in her sixties or seventies with urothelial cancer. V usage is TRBV5-1 and J usage is TRBJ2-7; a possible D gene is TRBD2 (5 bases). CDR3 amino acids: CASSLGLAGEQYF. DNA of the CDR3: TGCGCCAGCAGCTTGGGGCTAGCAGGCGAGCAGTACTTC.